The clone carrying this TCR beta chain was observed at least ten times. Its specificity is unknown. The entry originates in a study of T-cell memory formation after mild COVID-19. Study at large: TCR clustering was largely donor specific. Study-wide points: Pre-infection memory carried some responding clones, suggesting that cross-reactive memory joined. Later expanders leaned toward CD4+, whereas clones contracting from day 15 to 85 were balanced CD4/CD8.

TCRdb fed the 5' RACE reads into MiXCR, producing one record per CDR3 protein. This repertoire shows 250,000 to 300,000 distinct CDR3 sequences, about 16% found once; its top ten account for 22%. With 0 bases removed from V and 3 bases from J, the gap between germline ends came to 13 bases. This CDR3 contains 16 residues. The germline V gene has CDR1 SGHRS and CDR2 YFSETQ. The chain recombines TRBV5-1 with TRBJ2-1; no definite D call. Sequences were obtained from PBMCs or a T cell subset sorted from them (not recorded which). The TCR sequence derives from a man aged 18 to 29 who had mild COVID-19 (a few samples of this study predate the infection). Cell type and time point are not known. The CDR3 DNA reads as TGCGCCAGCAGCTTGGTTTCGCATCGTTACTACAATGAGCAGTTCTTC. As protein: CASSLVSHRYYNEQFF.